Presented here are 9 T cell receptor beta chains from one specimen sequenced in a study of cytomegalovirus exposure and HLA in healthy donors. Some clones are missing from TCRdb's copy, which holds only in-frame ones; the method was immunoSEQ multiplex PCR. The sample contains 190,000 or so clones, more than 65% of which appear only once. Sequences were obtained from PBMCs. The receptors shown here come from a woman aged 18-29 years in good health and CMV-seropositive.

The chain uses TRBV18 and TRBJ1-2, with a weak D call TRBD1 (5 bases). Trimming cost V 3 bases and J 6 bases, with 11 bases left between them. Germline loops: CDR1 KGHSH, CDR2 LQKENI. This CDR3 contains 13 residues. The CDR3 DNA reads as TGTGCCAGCTCACCGGCGGAGGGGCATGGCTACACCTTC. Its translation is CASSPAEGHGYTF.

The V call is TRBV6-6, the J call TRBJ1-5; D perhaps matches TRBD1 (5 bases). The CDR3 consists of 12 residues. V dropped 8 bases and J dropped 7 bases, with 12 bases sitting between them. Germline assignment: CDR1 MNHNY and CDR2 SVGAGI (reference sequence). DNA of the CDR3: TGTGCCAGCGGGGCAGGGAACCAGCCCCAGCATTTT. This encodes CASGAGNQPQHF.

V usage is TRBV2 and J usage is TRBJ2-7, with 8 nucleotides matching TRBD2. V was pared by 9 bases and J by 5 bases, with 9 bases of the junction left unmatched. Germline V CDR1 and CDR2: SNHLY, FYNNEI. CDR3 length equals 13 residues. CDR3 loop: CARASTGGDEQYF. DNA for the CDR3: TGTGCCAGAGCCTCTACGGGGGGGGACGAGCAGTACTTC. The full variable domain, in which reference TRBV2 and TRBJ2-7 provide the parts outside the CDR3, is EPEVTQTPSHQVTQMGQEVILRCVPISNHLYFYWYRQILGQKVEFLVSFYNNEISEKSEIFDDQFSVERPDGSNFTLKIRSTKLEDSAMYFCARASTGGDEQYFGPGTRLTVT.

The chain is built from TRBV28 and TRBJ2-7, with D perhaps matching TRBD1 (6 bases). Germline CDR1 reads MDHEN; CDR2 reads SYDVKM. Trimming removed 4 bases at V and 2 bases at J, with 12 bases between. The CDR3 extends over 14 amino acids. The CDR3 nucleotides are TGTGCCAGCAGTTCCGGGACAAAGACCTACGAGCAGTACTTC. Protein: CASSSGTKTYEQYF.

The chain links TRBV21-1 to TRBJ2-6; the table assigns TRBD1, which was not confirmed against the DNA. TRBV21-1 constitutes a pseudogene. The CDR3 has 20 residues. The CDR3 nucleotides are TGTGCCAGCAGCATTGGGGACACCCCTTCGGGATTTTCTGGGGCCAACGTCCTGACTTTC. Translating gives CASSIGDTPSGFSGANVLTF.

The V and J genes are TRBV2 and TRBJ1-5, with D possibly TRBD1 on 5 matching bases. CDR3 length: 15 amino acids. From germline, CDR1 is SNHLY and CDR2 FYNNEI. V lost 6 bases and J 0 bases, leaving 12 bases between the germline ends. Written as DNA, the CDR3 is TGTGCCAGCAGCGACCCTACAGGTAGCAATCAGCCCCAGCATTTT. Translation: CASSDPTGSNQPQHF.

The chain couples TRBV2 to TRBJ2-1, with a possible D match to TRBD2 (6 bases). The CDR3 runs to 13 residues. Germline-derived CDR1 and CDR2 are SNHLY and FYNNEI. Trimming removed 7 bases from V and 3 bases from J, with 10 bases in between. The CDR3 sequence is CASTGTGYNEQFF. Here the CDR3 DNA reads TGTGCCAGCACGGGGACTGGCTACAATGAGCAGTTCTTC.

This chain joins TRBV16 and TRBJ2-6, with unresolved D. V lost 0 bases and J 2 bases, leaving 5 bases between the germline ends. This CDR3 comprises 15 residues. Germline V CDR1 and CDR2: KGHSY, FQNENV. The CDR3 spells CASSQSGTGANVLTF. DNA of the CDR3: TGTGCCAGCAGCCAATCGGGCACTGGGGCCAACGTCCTGACTTTC.

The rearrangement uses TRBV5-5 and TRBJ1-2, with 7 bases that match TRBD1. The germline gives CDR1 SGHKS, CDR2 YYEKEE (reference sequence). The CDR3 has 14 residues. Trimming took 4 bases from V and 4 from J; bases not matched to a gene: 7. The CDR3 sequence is CASSVDRVGYGYTF. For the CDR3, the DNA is TGTGCCAGCAGCGTAGACAGGGTTGGCTATGGCTACACCTTC. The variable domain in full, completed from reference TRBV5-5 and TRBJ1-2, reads DAGVTQSPTHLIKTRGQQVTLRCSPISGHKSVSWYQQVLGQGPQFIFQYYEKEERGRGNFPDRFSARQFPNYSSELNVNALLLGDSALYLCASSVDRVGYGYTFGSGTRLTVV.